A selection of T cell receptor beta chains follows, all from one sample in a study of shared clonotypes between healthy human individuals. Measured with immunoSEQ multiplex PCR; TCRdb has only the in-frame clones, and not every one. This table has about 2.4 million clones, roughly 93% appearing once. The sequencing input was naive CD4+ T cells from PBMCs. All receptors come from a man aged 18 to 30 in good health. Some clones in this sample may be carry-over from other donors' samples. Each CDR3 is given with its conserved first and last residue. Fields, in order: D gene, V gene, J gene, clone size, CDR3 protein, CDR3 DNA. D genes are given only for firm matches. Some rows mark clone size as missing; the rest say once, few, many or name a class of expanded clone.

TRBD2,TRBV7-6,TRBJ2-1,-,CASSFGTIYEQFF,TGTGCCAGCAGCTTCGGGACTATTTATGAGCAGTTCTTC
TRBD2,TRBV7-9,TRBJ2-2,-,CASSRSGRAHGELFF,TGTGCCAGCAGCCGAAGCGGGAGGGCCCACGGGGAGCTGTTTTTT
-,TRBV7-9,TRBJ2-1,-,CASSFIGVYNEQFF,TGTGCCAGCAGCTTCATCGGAGTCTACAATGAGCAGTTCTTC
-,TRBV7-3,TRBJ2-2,-,CASSRQTGPTELFF,TGTGCCAGCAGCCGACAGACAGGCCCCACGGAGCTGTTTTTT
-,TRBV11-2,TRBJ2-3,-,CASSLVFAGDTQYF,TGTGCCAGCAGCTTAGTTTTCGCGGGAGATACGCAGTATTTT
-,TRBV5-4,TRBJ1-2,-,CASSVGGEDYGYTF,TGTGCCAGCAGCGTCGGGGGGGAGGACTATGGCTACACCTTC
-,TRBV9,TRBJ2-5,-,CASSVDGSGWEETQYF,TGTGCCAGCAGCGTAGACGGGTCAGGATGGGAAGAGACCCAGTACTTC
-,TRBV18,TRBJ1-4,-,CASSPSIGGANEKLFF,TGTGCCAGCTCACCCTCCATAGGGGGGGCTAATGAAAAACTGTTTTTT
-,TRBV5-1,TRBJ1-3,once,CASSFDRNSGNTIYF,TGCGCCAGCAGCTTTGACAGGAACTCTGGAAACACCATATATTTT
-,TRBV2,TRBJ2-5,-,CASGRGEETQYF,TGTGCCAGCGGGAGGGGGGAAGAGACCCAGTACTTC
-,TRBV4-3,TRBJ1-2,-,CASSQENRAVQNYGYTF,TGCGCCAGCAGCCAAGAAAACAGGGCAGTTCAGAACTATGGCTACACCTTC
-,TRBV11-2,TRBJ2-1,-,CASSLDRTDEQFF,TGTGCCAGCAGCTTAGATCGGACAGATGAGCAGTTCTTC
-,TRBV11-3,TRBJ2-2,-,CASSLDRDTGELFF,TGTGCCAGCAGCCTTGACAGAGACACCGGGGAGCTGTTTTTT
-,TRBV4-3,TRBJ2-7,once,CASSQVYPGYEQYF,TGCGCCAGCAGCCAAGTTTACCCAGGCTACGAGCAGTACTTC
TRBD1,TRBV18,TRBJ2-1,once,CASSLTGAGSYNEQFF,TGTGCCAGCTCGCTTACAGGGGCCGGGTCCTACAATGAGCAGTTCTTC
TRBD2,TRBV27,TRBJ2-7,-,CASSSSRLAGSLPYREQYF,TGTGCCAGCAGTTCCTCGAGACTAGCGGGGAGCCTACCGTACAGGGAGCAGTACTTC
-,TRBV19,TRBJ1-3,-,CASSYPGLSGNTIYF,TGTGCCAGTAGTTATCCAGGTCTCTCTGGAAACACCATATATTTT
TRBD2,TRBV5-6,TRBJ2-7,-,CASSLDLAGGEQYF,TGTGCCAGCAGCTTGGATCTAGCGGGAGGCGAGCAGTACTTC
-,TRBV7-9,TRBJ1-1,-,CASSSNGGGTEAFF,TGTGCCAGCAGCTCGAACGGAGGCGGCACTGAAGCTTTCTTT
-,TRBV5-3,TRBJ1-5,-,CARSPTDQPQHF,TGTGCCAGAAGCCCCACGGATCAGCCCCAGCATTTT
-,TRBV10-3,TRBJ1-1,few,CAISESRGLDTEAFF,TGTGCCATCAGTGAGTCTCGGGGGCTGGACACTGAAGCTTTCTTT
-,TRBV4-1,TRBJ1-3,-,CASNPTGLGNTIYF,TGCGCCAGCAACCCGACAGGTCTCGGAAACACCATATATTTT
-,TRBV7-6,TRBJ2-5,once,CASSLAIRGAARETQYF,TGTGCCAGCAGCTTAGCGATCCGGGGGGCCGCTCGAGAGACCCAGTACTTC
-,TRBV2,TRBJ2-2,-,CASGREGELFF,TGTGCCAGCGGCCGCGAGGGGGAGCTGTTTTTT
-,TRBV2,TRBJ1-2,-,CASHRTLSYGYTF,TGTGCCAGCCACCGGACCCTATCCTATGGCTACACCTTC
-,TRBV28,TRBJ2-5,few,CASSLSQETQYF,TGTGCCAGCAGTTTATCCCAAGAGACCCAGTACTTC
-,TRBV5-8,TRBJ1-1,once,CASSPAWGDGTEAFF,TGTGCCAGCAGCCCGGCCTGGGGAGACGGCACTGAAGCTTTCTTT
TRBD2,TRBV27,TRBJ2-5,-,CASSPGLAGIETQYF,TGTGCCAGCAGTCCGGGACTAGCGGGAATAGAGACCCAGTACTTC
-,TRBV9,TRBJ2-1,-,CASSVSDSYNEQFF,TGTGCCAGCAGCGTATCTGACTCCTACAATGAGCAGTTCTTC
-,TRBV5-1,TRBJ2-5,-,CASSLDSGKKETQYF,TGCGCCAGCAGCTTGGACTCGGGTAAAAAAGAGACCCAGTACTTC
-,TRBV9,TRBJ1-1,-,CASSVGLRYDTEAFF,TGTGCCAGCAGCGTAGGTCTTAGGTACGACACTGAAGCTTTCTTT
TRBD1,TRBV28,TRBJ1-4,-,CASNSQGASTNEKLFF,TGTGCCAGCAACAGCCAGGGGGCTTCGACTAATGAAAAACTGTTTTTT
-,TRBV23-1,TRBJ1-1,-,CASPLGESMNTEAFF,TGCGCCAGCCCTCTTGGGGAATCCATGAACACTGAAGCTTTCTTT
-,TRBV6-1,TRBJ2-3,-,CASSEFRTATDTQYF,TGTGCCAGCAGTGAATTTAGGACAGCCACAGATACGCAGTATTTT
TRBD1,TRBV30,TRBJ2-7,-,CAWDAGTGTGEQYF,TGTGCCTGGGATGCCGGGACAGGGACAGGCGAGCAGTACTTC
TRBD1,TRBV27,TRBJ2-7,-,CASSFWDRGEQYF,TGTGCCAGCAGTTTCTGGGACAGGGGCGAGCAGTACTTC
-,TRBV9,TRBJ2-1,-,CASSVVPGSSYNEQFF,TGTGCCAGCAGCGTAGTTCCCGGGAGCTCCTACAATGAGCAGTTCTTC
-,TRBV7-2,TRBJ2-1,-,CASNLRAGHNEQFF,TGTGCCAGCAACCTAAGGGCGGGCCACAATGAGCAGTTCTTC
-,TRBV11-2,TRBJ1-1,-,CASTYFREVFTEAFF,TGTGCCAGCACCTACTTCAGGGAAGTTTTCACTGAAGCTTTCTTT
-,TRBV5-8,TRBJ2-3,once,CASSPRAGFLTDTQYF,TGTGCCAGCAGCCCACGGGCCGGGTTCCTCACAGATACGCAGTATTTT
TRBD1,TRBV19,TRBJ2-7,-,CASSSGPRPGTGYHEQYF,TGTGCCAGTAGTTCTGGGCCCCGACCCGGGACAGGGTACCACGAGCAGTACTTC
-,TRBV4-2,TRBJ1-4,-,CASSQDLPDNEKLFF,TGTGCCAGCAGCCAAGATTTGCCAGATAATGAAAAACTGTTTTTT
TRBD1,TRBV7-3,TRBJ2-7,once,CASSLTLDRGWDEQYF,TGTGCCAGCAGCTTAACGTTAGACAGGGGATGGGACGAGCAGTACTTC
TRBD2,TRBV6-6,TRBJ2-5,-,CASTRGGGVVETQYF,TGTGCCAGCACCCGGGGGGGAGGGGTTGTGGAGACCCAGTACTTC
-,TRBV29-1,TRBJ1-1,-,CSVERVLMNTEAFF,TGCAGCGTTGAGAGGGTCCTAATGAACACTGAAGCTTTCTTT
-,TRBV19,TRBJ1-5,-,CASRVKATLYSNQPQHF,TGTGCCAGTAGAGTCAAGGCCACCTTATATAGCAATCAGCCCCAGCATTTT
-,TRBV5-1,TRBJ2-5,-,CASSLEAGTIETQYF,TGCGCCAGCAGCTTGGAGGCAGGCACGATTGAGACCCAGTACTTC
-,TRBV28,TRBJ2-7,-,CASSRQLYEQYF,TGTGCCAGCAGCCGACAGCTCTACGAGCAGTACTTC
-,TRBV9,TRBJ1-1,-,CASSVVERNTEAFF,TGTGCCAGCAGCGTAGTCGAAAGGAACACTGAAGCTTTCTTT
-,TRBV2,TRBJ2-1,-,CASSGGVNEQFF,TGTGCCAGCAGTGGGGGGGTCAATGAGCAGTTCTTC
-,TRBV28,TRBJ2-7,-,CASSLGGGGPWEQYF,TGTGCCAGCAGTTTGGGGGGCGGGGGCCCCTGGGAGCAGTACTTC
TRBD1,TRBV18,TRBJ1-3,-,CASSPTVDRVNGNTIYF,TGTGCCAGCTCACCGACAGTGGACAGGGTAAACGGAAACACCATATATTTT
TRBD1,TRBV19,TRBJ1-2,few,CASARQGGYGYTF,TGTGCCAGTGCCCGACAGGGAGGCTATGGCTACACCTTC
-,TRBV5-1,TRBJ2-2,-,CASSLDTRTGELFF,TGCGCCAGCAGCTTGGACACGCGCACCGGGGAGCTGTTTTTT
TRBD2,TRBV7-2,TRBJ2-7,-,CASSSPTSGPYEQYF,TGTGCCAGCAGCTCGCCGACTAGCGGCCCCTACGAGCAGTACTTC